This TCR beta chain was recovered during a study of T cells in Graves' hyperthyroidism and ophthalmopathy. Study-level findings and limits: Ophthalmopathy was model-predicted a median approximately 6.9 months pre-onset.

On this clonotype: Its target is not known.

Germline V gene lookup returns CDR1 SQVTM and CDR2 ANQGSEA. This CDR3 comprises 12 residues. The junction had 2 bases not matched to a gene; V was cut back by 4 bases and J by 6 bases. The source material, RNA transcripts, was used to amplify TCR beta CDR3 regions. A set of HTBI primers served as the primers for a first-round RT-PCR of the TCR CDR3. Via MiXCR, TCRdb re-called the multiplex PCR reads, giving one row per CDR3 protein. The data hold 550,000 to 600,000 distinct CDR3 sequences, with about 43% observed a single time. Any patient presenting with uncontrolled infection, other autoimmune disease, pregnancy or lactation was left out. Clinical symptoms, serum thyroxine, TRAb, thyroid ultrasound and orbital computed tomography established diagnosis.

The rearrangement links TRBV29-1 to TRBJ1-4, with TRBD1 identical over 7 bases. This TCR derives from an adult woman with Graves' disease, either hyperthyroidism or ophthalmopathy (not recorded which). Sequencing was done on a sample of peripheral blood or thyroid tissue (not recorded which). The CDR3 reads CSVAGGDEKLFF. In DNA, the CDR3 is TGCAGCGTTGCAGGGGGAGATGAAAAACTGTTTTTT.